These 30 T cell receptor beta chains came from one sample sequenced in a study of cytomegalovirus exposure and HLA in healthy donors. This PCR relied on a set of 60 Vbeta primers and 13 Jbeta primers. Assay used: immunoSEQ multiplex PCR; TCRdb lists only in-frame clones, some missing. The profile covers about 170,000 clones, with almost 75% appearing a single time and 5% to 6.5% taken by the ten largest. Specimen: PBMCs. The receptors shown here come from a young woman in good health and CMV-seropositive.

On this clone: The sample has other DNA sequences that encode this CDR3 too. V is TRBV6-1 and J is TRBJ2-7; D might be TRBD2 (6 bases). Trimming shortened V by 3 bases and J by 3 bases, and 18 bases separated the two germline ends. This CDR3 is 16 amino acids long. Per the germline V gene, CDR1 is MNHNS and CDR2 is SASEGT. DNA for the CDR3: TGTGCCAGCAGTGAGGAGGGCCGAAGCCCCTTCTACGAGCAGTACTTC. It translates to CASSEEGRSPFYEQYF.

The chain is built from TRBV11-2 and TRBJ2-2; 7 bases are a match to TRBD2. Germline-derived CDR1 and CDR2 are SGHAT and FQNNGV. CDR3 length: 15 residues. The J segment lost 3 bases and the V segment lost 1 base, leaving 2 bases of the junction unmatched. The CDR3 reads CASSLGGGDTGELFF. In DNA form, the CDR3 reads TGTGCCAGCAGCTTAGGGGGAGGGGACACCGGGGAGCTGTTTTTT.

This clone was seen only a few times. V and J are TRBV2 and TRBJ1-4, with TRBD1 matching over 9 bases. With 4 bases clipped from V and 7 bases from J, the junction kept 4 bases outside the gene matches. CDR1 is SNHLY and CDR2 is FYNNEI in the germline V gene. The CDR3 totals 14 residues. The CDR3 DNA sequence: TGTGCCAGCAGTGCCGGGACAGGGCTTGAAAAACTGTTTTTT. This codes for CASSAGTGLEKLFF.

The CDR3 DNA reads TGTGCCATCAGTAAGGGACTAGCGGGGGGAGGAGATACGCAGTATTTT. Translation: CAISKGLAGGGDTQYF. This chain joins TRBV10-3 and TRBJ2-3; TRBD2 matches 15 bases. Germline lookup yields CDR1 ENHRY and CDR2 SYGVKD. There are 16 residues in the CDR3. The V gene end was trimmed by 5 bases and the J gene end by 5 bases; junction bases not matched to a gene: 5.

The J gene is TRBJ1-5, the V gene TRBV28; D unclear. The V end lost 2 bases, the J end lost 7 bases, and 6 bases lay between the germline ends. Per the germline V gene, CDR1 is MDHEN and CDR2 is SYDVKM. The CDR3 has 12 amino acids. The CDR3 DNA sequence: TGTGCCAGCAGTTTAAGAGGCCAGCCCCAGCATTTT. Its protein product is CASSLRGQPQHF.

CDR3 nucleotides: TGTGCCAGCAGCGCCGACCAACAGGCCTTAAACACCATATATTTT. Translated, it gives CASSADQQALNTIYF. V is TRBV9 and J is TRBJ1-3; a possible D gene is TRBD1 (5 bases). This CDR3 region has 15 residues. From germline, CDR1 is SGDLS and CDR2 YYNGEE. V shed 3 bases and J shed 6 bases, with 16 bases lying between them.

V is TRBV19 and J is TRBJ1-4; D is possibly TRBD1 (6 bases). Germline lookup yields CDR1 LNHDA and CDR2 SQIVND (reference sequence). Trimming removed 5 bases at V and 10 bases at J, with 11 bases between. The CDR3 has 12 amino acids. The CDR3 DNA follows: TGTGCCAGTAGTGGCCAACAGGGAAAACTGTTTTTT. Translation: CASSGQQGKLFF.

The sample holds a few counts of this clone. The chain carries TRBV7-2 and TRBJ1-3; 8 nucleotides match TRBD1. J gave up 4 bases and V 4 bases, and 9 bases lay outside the gene matches. The CDR3 runs to 16 residues. Germline CDR1 and CDR2: SGHTA and FQGNSA. The CDR3 coding sequence is TGTGCCAGCAGCTACAACCAGGGGGCGAGAGGAAACACCATATATTTT. Its protein is CASSYNQGARGNTIYF.

The gene calls are TRBV28 and TRBJ1-2; no clear D gene. Trimming removed 3 bases at V and 2 bases at J, with 13 bases between. CDR1 is MDHEN, CDR2 SYDVKM, per germline. This CDR3 spans 15 amino acids. The CDR3 region has the DNA TGTGCCAGCAGTTTTCATGCAGCGGGGAACTATGGCTACACCTTC. Amino acids: CASSFHAAGNYGYTF.

V usage is TRBV7-3 and J usage is TRBJ2-5; TRBD1 might be the D (5 bases). The germline CDR1 and CDR2 sequences are SGHTA and FQGTGA. The length of the CDR3 is 13 residues. V was pared by 5 bases and J by 5 bases, with 12 bases between. The CDR3, as DNA: TGTGCCAGCAGCCTAGACAGTTTCGAGACCCAGTACTTC. Amino acids: CASSLDSFETQYF.

The chain carries TRBV6-5 and TRBJ1-2; a possible D gene is TRBD1 (6 bases). The CDR3 sequence is 13 residues long. The ends were cut back, 8 bases at V and 4 bases at J, with 14 bases in the middle. Germline values: CDR1 MNHEY, CDR2 SVGAGI. CDR3 in amino acids: CASLRGRGYGYTF. The CDR3 DNA reads as TGTGCCAGCCTCAGGGGAAGGGGCTATGGCTACACCTTC.

The chain uses TRBV10-3 and TRBJ2-2; no reliable D call. CDR3 length equals 15 residues. Per germline, CDR1 ENHRY and CDR2 SYGVKD. The V end lost 4 bases, the J end lost 0 bases, and 9 bases lay between the germline ends. The DNA of the CDR3 is TGTGCCATCAGTGGACACTGGACGAACACCGGGGAGCTGTTTTTT. Protein: CAISGHWTNTGELFF.

The chain carries TRBV30 and TRBJ2-1, with 16 bases lining up with TRBD2. V lost 3 bases, J lost 12 bases, and 8 bases stayed unmatched. Germline CDR1 is GTSNPN and CDR2 is SVGIG (reference sequence). CDR3 length: 15 amino acids. In nucleotides, the CDR3 is TGTGCCTGGAGCTCGGGACTAGCGGGGGGGCGTGGGCAGTTCTTC. Amino acid sequence: CAWSSGLAGGRGQFF.

The rearrangement uses TRBV6-5 and TRBJ2-7; D perhaps matches TRBD1 (7 bases). The germline V gene encodes CDR1 MNHEY and CDR2 SVGAGI. This CDR3 is built from 11 residues. The ends were cut back, 6 bases at V and 5 bases at J, with 8 bases in the middle. This CDR3 is CASSRGDEQYF. The DNA of the CDR3 is TGTGCCAGCAGCAGGGGGGACGAGCAGTACTTC.

The chain links TRBV27 to TRBJ1-1; no clear D gene. V lost 7 bases and J lost 4, with 7 bases in between. In germline, CDR1 is MNHEY, CDR2 SMNVEV (reference sequence). The CDR3 is 11 residues long. The CDR3 DNA reads as TGTGCCAGCATGCGCGGCACTGAAGCTTTCTTT. It specifies CASMRGTEAFF.

In this sample, this clone turned up a few times. The CDR3 DNA reads TGTGCCAGCAGCTCCCCGGGATTCGCCTATGGCTACACCTTC. Translation gives CASSSPGFAYGYTF. The chain is built from TRBV9 and TRBJ1-2; D is unclear. In germline, CDR1 is SGDLS, CDR2 YYNGEE. The CDR3 has 14 amino acids. The V and J ends lost 4 bases and 4 bases respectively, with 14 bases between them.

This rearrangement joins TRBV2 to TRBJ2-5, with 8 nucleotides matching TRBD1. The CDR3 contains 14 residues. The V gene end was trimmed by 10 bases and the J gene end by 4 bases; junction bases not matched to a gene: 11. The germline V gene has CDR1 SNHLY and CDR2 FYNNEI. This CDR3 is CAINAGTGGETQYF. As DNA, the CDR3 is TGTGCCATTAATGCCGGGACAGGAGGAGAGACCCAGTACTTC.

The gene calls are TRBV6-5 and TRBJ1-3, with TRBD1 identical over 11 bases. This CDR3 region has 14 residues. V dropped 2 bases and J dropped 8; count of bases not matched to a gene: 2. Germline CDR1 is MNHEY and CDR2 is SVGAGI. The CDR3, as DNA: TGTGCCAGCAGTTACAGGGACAGGGGGTACACCATATATTTT. This codes for CASSYRDRGYTIYF.

V is TRBV21-1 and J is TRBJ1-1. TRBV21-1 counts as a pseudogene. The CDR3 runs 15 residues. CDR3 coding DNA: TGTGCCAGCAGGAGGGTGAAGAAAATGAACACTGAAGCTTTCTTT. It specifies CASRRVKKMNTEAFF.

The chain carries TRBV5-1 and TRBJ2-5; 9 nucleotides line up with TRBD2. The CDR3 contains 15 residues. Germline CDR1 is SGHRS and CDR2 is YFSETQ. Trimming cost V 4 bases and J 5 bases; bases outside gene matches: 9. CDR3 sequence (DNA): TGCGCCAGCAGCAAGCGGGGGGATCCCGGGGAGACCCAGTACTTC. Translated, it gives CASSKRGDPGETQYF.

This chain links TRBV7-6 with TRBJ2-3; TRBD1 aligns across 7 bases. The J segment lost 0 bases and the V segment lost 5 bases, leaving 8 bases of the junction unmatched. There are 16 residues in the CDR3. Germline lookup yields CDR1 SGHVS and CDR2 FNYEAQ. The CDR3 reads CASSPRTGPSTDTQYF. CDR3 DNA sequence: TGTGCCAGCAGCCCTAGGACAGGTCCTAGCACAGATACGCAGTATTTT. Based on the CDR3 plus reference TRBV7-6 and TRBJ2-3, the full variable domain is GAGVSQSPRYKVTKRGQDVALRCDPISGHVSLYWYRQALGQGPEFLTYFNYEAQQDKSGLPNDRFSAERPEGSISTLTIQRTEQRDSAMYRCASSPRTGPSTDTQYFGPGTRLTVL.

The CDR3, as DNA: TGTGCCAGCAGTGCCACTGGACAGGGCCAATATGGCTACACCTTC. Translating gives CASSATGQGQYGYTF. The chain links TRBV6-1 to TRBJ1-2; 8 bases match TRBD1. CDR3 length equals 15 residues. Germline V gives CDR1 MNHNS, CDR2 SASEGT. The J segment lost 5 bases and the V segment lost 4 bases, leaving 9 bases of the junction unmatched.

The chain carries TRBV4-1 and TRBJ1-4; 8 positions agree with TRBD1. This CDR3 spans 15 amino acids. The germline V gene has CDR1 MGHRA and CDR2 YSYEKL. J was trimmed by 8 bases and V by 3 bases; bases with no gene match: 8. The chain's CDR3 is CASSHPDRVGEKLFF. The CDR3 DNA sequence: TGCGCCAGCAGCCATCCGGACAGGGTTGGGGAAAAACTGTTTTTT.

The CDR3: CASSLGQGAGVETQYF. CDR3 DNA sequence: TGTGCCAGTAGTCTAGGACAGGGGGCTGGAGTGGAGACCCAGTACTTC. This rearrangement joins TRBV19 to TRBJ2-5; 11 positions match TRBD1. Trimming took 5 bases from V and 5 from J; bases not matched to a gene: 10. CDR1 and CDR2 from the germline V gene are LNHDA and SQIVND (reference sequence). The CDR3 covers 16 residues.

V usage is TRBV6-5 and J usage is TRBJ1-5, with TRBD1 matching over 8 bases. The CDR3 has 12 amino acids. Germline V lookup: CDR1 MNHEY, CDR2 SVGAGI. The ends lost 8 bases at V and 4 bases at J; junction bases unmatched: 1. The CDR3 sequence is CASGQGNQPQHF. The CDR3 nucleotides are TGTGCCAGCGGACAGGGTAATCAGCCCCAGCATTTT.

The chain couples TRBV10-3 to TRBJ2-4; D perhaps matches TRBD1 (5 bases). There are 18 residues in the CDR3. Germline V CDR1 and CDR2: ENHRY, SYGVKD. Deletions cut 3 bases from V and 7 bases from J, with 25 bases between. In nucleotides, the CDR3 is TGTGCCATCAGTGAAACTCGGGTCCAGGGAAGTCGTGGGAACATTCAGTACTTC. Amino acids: CAISETRVQGSRGNIQYF.

The rearrangement uses TRBV4-3 and TRBJ2-5; D remains ambiguous. The better agreement between TRBJ2-7 and the DNA end casts doubt on the J call. The CDR3 covers 13 residues. Germline loops: CDR1 LGHNA, CDR2 YSLEER. This CDR3 is CASSQNPWGEQYF. The CDR3, as DNA: TGCGCCAGCAGCCAAAACCCATGGGGCGAGCAGTACTTC.

The J gene is TRBJ1-3, the V gene TRBV15, with 7 bases matching TRBD1. The CDR3 sequence is 14 residues long. Trimming cost V 8 bases and J 0 bases; bases outside gene matches: 4. CDR1 LNHNV and CDR2 YYDKDF come from the germline V gene (reference sequence). The DNA for the CDR3 is TGTGCCACCGGGACAGACGCCTCTGGAAACACCATATATTTT. Its protein is CATGTDASGNTIYF.

The chain links TRBV27 to TRBJ2-2; D may be TRBD2 (6 bases). Trimming removed 3 bases from V and 2 bases from J, with 13 bases in between. Per germline, CDR1 MNHEY and CDR2 SMNVEV (reference sequence). This CDR3 spans 16 amino acids. This chain's CDR3 is CASSLRRGFNTGELFF. As DNA, the CDR3 is TGTGCCAGCAGTTTGCGCCGGGGGTTTAACACCGGGGAGCTGTTTTTT.

V usage is TRBV27 and J usage is TRBJ1-5, with 7 bases identical to TRBD1. The germline gives CDR1 MNHEY, CDR2 SMNVEV (reference sequence). The CDR3 covers 14 residues. With 3 bases clipped from V and 4 bases from J, the junction kept 3 bases outside the gene matches. CDR3 amino acids: CASSLYRGNQPQHF. The CDR3 DNA reads TGTGCCAGCAGTTTGTACAGGGGAAATCAGCCCCAGCATTTT.